The 5 T cell receptor beta chains reported below all come from one sample, sequenced in a study of blood T cells in healthy people across ages (dated by TCRdb to between 2014 and 2017). Libraries came from 5' RACE. The run used an Illumina HiSeq 2500. A second PCR of 7 to 11 cycles was performed with a sample-barcoded 5' primer and a J-beta primer mix. Using fastp at Q25 and MiXCR, TCRdb reprocessed the public reads and kept productive beta chains. Merged by CDR3 protein, the rows form single entries marked with the most common genes and DNA. The sample data list about 580,000 distinct CDR3 sequences, and 40% to 55% of these were observed just once. The ten biggest clones cover about 26% of the sample. The sequenced material came from blood. The receptors were sampled from a man older than 75 in good health.

The genes are TRBV30 and TRBJ1-2; no reliable D call. V shed 0 bases and J shed 6 bases, with 5 bases lying between them. CDR1 and CDR2 (germline): GTSNPN, SVGIG (reference sequence). There are 11 residues in the CDR3. The CDR3 is CAWSVGDGYTF. DNA for the CDR3: TGTGCCTGGAGTGTTGGGGATGGCTACACCTTC. The entire variable domain, with the rest obtained from reference TRBV30 and TRBJ1-2, is as follows: SQTIHQWPATLVQPVGSPLSLECTVEGTSNPNLYWYRQAAGRGLQLLFYSVGIGQISSEVPQNLSASRPQDRQFILSSKKLLLSDSGFYLCAWSVGDGYTFGSGTRLTVV.

With regard to this clonotype: A much larger clone lies one base from this, so it may be a read error. The gene calls are TRBV7-9 and TRBJ2-5, with unresolved D. Germline CDR1 reads SEHNR; CDR2 reads FQNEAQ (reference sequence). The CDR3 sequence is 15 residues long. Trimming pared 5 bases from V and 4 bases from J, leaving 17 bases between. The CDR3 sequence is CASSLDQYAAETQYF. CDR3 coding DNA: TGTGCCAGCAGCCTCGACCAGTACGCTGCAGAGACCCAGTACTTC.

A single count supports this clonotype. J is TRBJ2-2 and V is TRBV7-9; D remains ambiguous. This CDR3 has 15 residues. V lost 6 bases and J lost 0, with 11 bases in between. CDR1 and CDR2 from the germline V gene are SEHNR and FQNEAQ (reference sequence). CDR3 protein: CASSLGSTNTGELFF. CDR3 coding DNA: TGTGCCAGCAGTCTAGGCAGTACGAACACCGGGGAGCTGTTTTTT.

The rearrangement uses TRBV27 and TRBJ2-7; weak D call: TRBD2 (5 bases). Germline CDR1 is MNHEY and CDR2 is SMNVEV (reference sequence). This CDR3 comprises 15 residues. V was trimmed by 5 bases and J by 1 base, leaving 15 bases between them. This CDR3 is CASSGRHGGSYEQYF. The CDR3 coding sequence is TGTGCCAGCAGTGGGAGACATGGTGGTTCCTACGAGCAGTACTTC.

The chain uses TRBV7-2 and TRBJ2-6; no clear D. CDR1 is SGHTA, CDR2 FQGNSA, per germline. V lost 5 bases to trimming and J lost 0 bases, with 20 bases between them. This CDR3 region has 19 residues. CDR3 amino acids: CASSKRAAGPNSGANVLTF. The CDR3 nucleotides are TGTGCCAGCAGCAAACGGGCGGCAGGCCCGAACTCTGGGGCCAACGTCCTGACTTTC.